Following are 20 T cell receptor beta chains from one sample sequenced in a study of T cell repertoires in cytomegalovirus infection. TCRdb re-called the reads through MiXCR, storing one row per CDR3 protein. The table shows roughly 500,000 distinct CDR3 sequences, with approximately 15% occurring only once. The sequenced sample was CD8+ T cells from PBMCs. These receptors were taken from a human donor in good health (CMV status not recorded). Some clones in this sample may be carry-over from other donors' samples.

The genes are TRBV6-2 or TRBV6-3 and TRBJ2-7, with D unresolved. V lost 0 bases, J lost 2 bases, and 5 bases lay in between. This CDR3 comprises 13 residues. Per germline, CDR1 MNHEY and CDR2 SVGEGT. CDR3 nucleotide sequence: TGTGCCAGCAGTTACTCTCAGACCTACGAGCAGTACTTC. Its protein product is CASSYSQTYEQYF.

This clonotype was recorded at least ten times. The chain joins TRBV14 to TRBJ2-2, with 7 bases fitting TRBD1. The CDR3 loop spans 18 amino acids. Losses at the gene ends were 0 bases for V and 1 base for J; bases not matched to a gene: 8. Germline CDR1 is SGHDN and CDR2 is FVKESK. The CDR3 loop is CASSQDRRRTGNTGELFF. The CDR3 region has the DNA TGTGCCAGCAGCCAAGATAGAAGGAGGACAGGGAACACCGGGGAGCTGTTTTTT.

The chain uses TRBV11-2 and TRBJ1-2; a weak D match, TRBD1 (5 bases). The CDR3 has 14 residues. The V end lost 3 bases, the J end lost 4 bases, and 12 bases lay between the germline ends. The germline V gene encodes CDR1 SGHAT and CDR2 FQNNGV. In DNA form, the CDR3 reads TGTGCCAGCAGCTTGGCCGGGGGTGCCTATGGCTACACCTTC. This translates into CASSLAGGAYGYTF.

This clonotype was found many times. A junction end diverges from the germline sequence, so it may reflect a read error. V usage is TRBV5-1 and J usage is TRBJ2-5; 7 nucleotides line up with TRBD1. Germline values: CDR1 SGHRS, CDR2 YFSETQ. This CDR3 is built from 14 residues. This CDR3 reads CASSLGGSQETQYF. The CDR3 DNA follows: TGTGCCAGCAGCTTAGGGGGCAGCCAAGAGACCCAGTACTTC.

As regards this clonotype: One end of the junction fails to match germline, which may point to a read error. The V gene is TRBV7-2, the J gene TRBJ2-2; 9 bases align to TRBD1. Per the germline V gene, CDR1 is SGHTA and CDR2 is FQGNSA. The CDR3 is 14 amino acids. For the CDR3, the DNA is TGTGCTAGCAGCTGGACAGGGGCCCCCGGGGTGCTGTTTTTT. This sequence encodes CASSWTGAPGVLFF.

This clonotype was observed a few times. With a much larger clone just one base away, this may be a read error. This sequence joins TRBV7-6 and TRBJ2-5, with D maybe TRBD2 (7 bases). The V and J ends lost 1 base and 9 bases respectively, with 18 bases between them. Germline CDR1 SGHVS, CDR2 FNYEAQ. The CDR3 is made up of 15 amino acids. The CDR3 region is CASSLGGRGGEAQYF. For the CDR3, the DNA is TGTGCCAGCAGCTTAGGAGGGAGAGGGGGGGAGGCCCAGTACTTC. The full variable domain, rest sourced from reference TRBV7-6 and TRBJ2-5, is GAGVSQSPRYKVTKRGQDVALRCDPISGHVSLYWYRQALGQGPEFLTYFNYEAQQDKSGLPNDRFSAERPEGSISTLTIQRTEQRDSAMYRCASSLGGRGGEAQYFGPGTRLLVL.

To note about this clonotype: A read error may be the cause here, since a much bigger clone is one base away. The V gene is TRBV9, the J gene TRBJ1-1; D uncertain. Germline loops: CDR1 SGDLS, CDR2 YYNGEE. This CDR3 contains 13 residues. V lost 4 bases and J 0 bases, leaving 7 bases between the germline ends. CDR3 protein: CASSFNLNTEAFF. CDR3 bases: TGTGCCAGCAGCTTCAACTTGAACACTGAAGCTTTCTTT.

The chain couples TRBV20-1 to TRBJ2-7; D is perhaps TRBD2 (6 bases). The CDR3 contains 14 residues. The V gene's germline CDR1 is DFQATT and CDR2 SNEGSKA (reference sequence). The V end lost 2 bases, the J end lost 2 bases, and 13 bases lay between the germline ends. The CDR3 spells CSARSGREAYEQYF. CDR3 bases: TGCAGTGCTAGAAGTGGCAGGGAGGCCTACGAGCAGTACTTC.

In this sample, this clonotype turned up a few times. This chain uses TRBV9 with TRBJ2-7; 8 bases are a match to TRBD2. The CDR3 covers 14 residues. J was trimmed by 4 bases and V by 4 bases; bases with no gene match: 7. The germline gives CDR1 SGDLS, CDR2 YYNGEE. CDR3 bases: TGTGCCAGCAGCCCCCGGACTAGCATTTACGAGCAGTACTTC. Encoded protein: CASSPRTSIYEQYF.

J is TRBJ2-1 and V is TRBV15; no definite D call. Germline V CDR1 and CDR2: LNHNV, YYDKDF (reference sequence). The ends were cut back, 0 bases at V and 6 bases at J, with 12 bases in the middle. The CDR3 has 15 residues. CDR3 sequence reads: CATSRDDKGLNEQFF. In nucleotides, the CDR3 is TGTGCCACCAGCAGAGATGATAAGGGCCTCAATGAGCAGTTCTTC.

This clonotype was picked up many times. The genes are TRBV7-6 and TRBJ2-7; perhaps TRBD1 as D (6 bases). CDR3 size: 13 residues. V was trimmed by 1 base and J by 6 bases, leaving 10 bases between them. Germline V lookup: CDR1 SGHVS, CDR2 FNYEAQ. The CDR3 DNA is TGTGCCAGCAGCTTAGGAAAGGGGGTCGAGCAGTACTTC. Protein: CASSLGKGVEQYF. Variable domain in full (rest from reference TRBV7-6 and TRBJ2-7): GAGVSQSPRYKVTKRGQDVALRCDPISGHVSLYWYRQALGQGPEFLTYFNYEAQQDKSGLPNDRFSAERPEGSISTLTIQRTEQRDSAMYRCASSLGKGVEQYFGPGTRLTVT.

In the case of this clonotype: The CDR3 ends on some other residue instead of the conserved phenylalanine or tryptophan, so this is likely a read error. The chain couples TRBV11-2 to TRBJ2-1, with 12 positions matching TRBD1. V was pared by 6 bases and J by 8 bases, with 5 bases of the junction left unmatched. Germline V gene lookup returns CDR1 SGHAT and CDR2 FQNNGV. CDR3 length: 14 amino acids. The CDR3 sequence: CASRGTGGWDEQFS. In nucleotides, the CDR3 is TGTGCCAGCAGGGGGACAGGGGGCTGGGATGAGCAGTTCTCC.

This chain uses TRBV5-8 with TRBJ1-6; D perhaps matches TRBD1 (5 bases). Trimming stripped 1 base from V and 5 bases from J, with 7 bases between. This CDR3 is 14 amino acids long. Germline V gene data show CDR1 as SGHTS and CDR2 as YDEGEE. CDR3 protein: CASSLRGDNSPLHF. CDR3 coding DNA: TGTGCCAGCAGCTTGCGGGGGGATAATTCACCCCTCCACTTT.

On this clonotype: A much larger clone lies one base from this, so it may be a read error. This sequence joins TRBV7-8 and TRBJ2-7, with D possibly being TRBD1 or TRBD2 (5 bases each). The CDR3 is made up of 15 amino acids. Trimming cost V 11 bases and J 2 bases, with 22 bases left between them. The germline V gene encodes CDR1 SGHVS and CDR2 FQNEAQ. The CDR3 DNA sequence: TGTGCCGGCACCGACCGGGACCCCGGGACCTACGAGCAGTACTTC. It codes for CAGTDRDPGTYEQYF.

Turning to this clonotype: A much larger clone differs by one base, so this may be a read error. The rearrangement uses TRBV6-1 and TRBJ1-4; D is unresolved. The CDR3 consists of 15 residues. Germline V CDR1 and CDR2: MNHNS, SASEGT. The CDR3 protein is CVSSVLGPTNEKLFF. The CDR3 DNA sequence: TGTGTCAGCAGTGTACTCGGACCAACTAATGAAAAACTGTTTTTT.

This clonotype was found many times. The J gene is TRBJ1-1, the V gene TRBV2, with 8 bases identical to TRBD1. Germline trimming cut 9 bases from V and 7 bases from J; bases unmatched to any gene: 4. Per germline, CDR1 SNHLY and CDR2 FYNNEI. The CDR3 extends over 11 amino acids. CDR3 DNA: TGTGCCAGACAGGGGGTAGATGAAGCTTTCTTT. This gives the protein CARQGVDEAFF.

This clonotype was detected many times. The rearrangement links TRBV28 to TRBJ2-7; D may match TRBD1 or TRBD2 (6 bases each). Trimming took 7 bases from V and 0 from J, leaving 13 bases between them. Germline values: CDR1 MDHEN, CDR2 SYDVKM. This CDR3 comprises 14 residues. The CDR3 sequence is CASIIGGSSYEQYF. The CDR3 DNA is TGTGCCAGCATCATAGGGGGGAGCTCCTACGAGCAGTACTTC. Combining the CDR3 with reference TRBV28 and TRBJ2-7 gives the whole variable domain DVKVTQSSRYLVKRTGEKVFLECVQDMDHENMFWYRQDPGLGLRLIYFSYDVKMKEKGDIPEGYSVSREKKERFSLILESASTNQTSMYLCASIIGGSSYEQYFGPGTRLTVT.

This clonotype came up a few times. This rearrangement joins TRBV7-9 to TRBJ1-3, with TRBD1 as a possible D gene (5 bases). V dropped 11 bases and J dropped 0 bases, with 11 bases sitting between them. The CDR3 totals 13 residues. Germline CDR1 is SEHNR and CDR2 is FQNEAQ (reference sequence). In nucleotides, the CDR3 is TGTGCCCAGCCGGACAACTCTGGAAACACCATATATTTT. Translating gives CAQPDNSGNTIYF.

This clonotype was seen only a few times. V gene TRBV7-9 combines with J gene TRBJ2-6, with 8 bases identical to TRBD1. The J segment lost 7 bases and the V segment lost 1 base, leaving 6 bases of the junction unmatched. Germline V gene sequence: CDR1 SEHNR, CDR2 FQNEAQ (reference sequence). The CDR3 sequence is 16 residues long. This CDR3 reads CASSLGGQGAANVLTF. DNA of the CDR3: TGTGCCAGCAGCTTAGGGGGGCAGGGGGCTGCCAACGTCCTGACTTTC.

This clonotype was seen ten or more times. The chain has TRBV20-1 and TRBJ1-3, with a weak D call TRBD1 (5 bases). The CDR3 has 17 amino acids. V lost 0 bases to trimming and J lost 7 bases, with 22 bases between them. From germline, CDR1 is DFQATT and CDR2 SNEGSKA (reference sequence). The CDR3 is CSARDESLDTPWNTIYF. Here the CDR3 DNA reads TGCAGTGCTAGAGATGAGAGTTTGGACACCCCCTGGAACACCATATATTTT.